The rows below give T cell receptor beta chains drawn from one sample of a study of monozygotic twins with inflammatory bowel disease. TCRdb reanalyzed the 5' RACE reads, giving one entry per CDR3 protein sequence and no DNA. The sample has over 200,000 distinct CDR3 sequences; the top ten hold roughly 8%. Sequencing was done on a sample of blood. The receptor source for this set is a human donor with ulcerative colitis or Crohn's disease, or a healthy co-twin of an affected twin (not recorded which). CDR3s include the opening cysteine and the closing phenylalanine or tryptophan.

v_gene: TRBV9; j_gene: TRBJ2-3; CDR3aa: CASSPGGADTQYF
v_gene: TRBV10-3; j_gene: TRBJ2-1; CDR3aa: CAITRAVYNEQFF
v_gene: TRBV5-5; j_gene: TRBJ2-7; CDR3aa: CASSFNSYEQYF
v_gene: TRBV7-2; j_gene: TRBJ2-7; CDR3aa: CASSLAKGGGASYEQYF
v_gene: TRBV30; j_gene: TRBJ2-7; CDR3aa: CAWRGQAYEQYF
v_gene: TRBV2; j_gene: TRBJ1-4; CDR3aa: CASSGGQGGVKLFF
v_gene: TRBV5-1; j_gene: TRBJ2-5; CDR3aa: CASSSQRREETQYF
v_gene: TRBV4-3; j_gene: TRBJ1-1; CDR3aa: CASSQVVGEAFF
v_gene: TRBV29-1; j_gene: TRBJ1-4; CDR3aa: CSVETHGTGEEKLFF
v_gene: TRBV9; j_gene: TRBJ1-1; CDR3aa: CASSMGPNTEAFF
v_gene: TRBV12-3/TRBV12-4; j_gene: TRBJ2-1; CDR3aa: CATTLGIPGLAGGPVEQFF
v_gene: TRBV7-2; j_gene: TRBJ1-1; CDR3aa: CASSYHRAGTEAFF
v_gene: TRBV2; j_gene: TRBJ2-1; CDR3aa: CASSPARAGTPRDNEQFF
v_gene: TRBV6-5; j_gene: TRBJ1-5; CDR3aa: CASSYSGPSNQPQHF
v_gene: TRBV4-2; j_gene: TRBJ2-5; CDR3aa: CASSQEGLPETQYF
v_gene: TRBV12-3/TRBV12-4; j_gene: TRBJ2-1; CDR3aa: CASSPTGTSGNNEQFF
v_gene: TRBV11-1; j_gene: TRBJ1-6; CDR3aa: CASSLEGASYNSPLHF
v_gene: TRBV5-1; j_gene: TRBJ1-6; CDR3aa: CASSLGRSYNSPLHF
v_gene: TRBV24-1; j_gene: TRBJ2-1; CDR3aa: CATSEFNEQFF
v_gene: TRBV7-2; j_gene: TRBJ2-5; CDR3aa: CASSRASGTQYF
v_gene: TRBV10-2; j_gene: TRBJ2-7; CDR3aa: CASSGDGKYEQYF
v_gene: TRBV7-2; j_gene: TRBJ1-4; CDR3aa: CASSRTPTGEKLFF
v_gene: TRBV6-1; j_gene: TRBJ2-5; CDR3aa: CASLGYASGGADQETQYF
v_gene: TRBV9; j_gene: TRBJ2-2; CDR3aa: CASSEAQREGRGTGELFF
v_gene: TRBV5-6; j_gene: TRBJ1-1; CDR3aa: CASSSLPEGTEAFF
v_gene: TRBV29-1; j_gene: TRBJ1-1; CDR3aa: CSVHPDRGSTEAFF
v_gene: TRBV7-8; j_gene: TRBJ2-5; CDR3aa: CASSPIPETQYF
v_gene: TRBV6-5; j_gene: TRBJ2-7; CDR3aa: CASSYSIVTGWSYEQYF
v_gene: TRBV5-6; j_gene: TRBJ2-5; CDR3aa: CASSFISAGETQYF
v_gene: TRBV30; j_gene: TRBJ1-3; CDR3aa: CAWSVGGSSGNTIYF
v_gene: TRBV20-1; j_gene: TRBJ1-2; CDR3aa: CSASENPGYTF
v_gene: TRBV20-1; j_gene: TRBJ1-2; CDR3aa: CSVPGEANYGYTF
v_gene: TRBV30; j_gene: TRBJ1-5; CDR3aa: CAWSAPGSAQPQHF
v_gene: TRBV29-1; j_gene: TRBJ2-1; CDR3aa: CSVGEYNEQFF
v_gene: TRBV7-3; j_gene: TRBJ2-1; CDR3aa: CASSLMVTSGLNEQFF
v_gene: TRBV5-1; j_gene: TRBJ2-1; CDR3aa: CASSLDRVRQFF
v_gene: TRBV4-3; j_gene: TRBJ2-1; CDR3aa: CASSQEVAGNTNEQFF
v_gene: TRBV12-3/TRBV12-4; j_gene: TRBJ2-5; CDR3aa: CASSSRDLVTQYF
v_gene: TRBV5-6; j_gene: TRBJ1-2; CDR3aa: CASSFIPGGQYGYTF
v_gene: TRBV6-6; j_gene: TRBJ2-2; CDR3aa: CASSYTDGGGELFF
v_gene: TRBV6-1; j_gene: TRBJ2-1; CDR3aa: CASNPLGQSYNEQFF
v_gene: TRBV9; j_gene: TRBJ1-3; CDR3aa: CASSSGYSGNTIYF
v_gene: TRBV29-1; j_gene: TRBJ2-2; CDR3aa: CSVALAGVTGELFF
v_gene: TRBV12-3/TRBV12-4; j_gene: TRBJ2-6; CDR3aa: CASSSTGSGANGLTF
v_gene: TRBV20-1; j_gene: TRBJ1-1; CDR3aa: CKAGVAAEAFF
v_gene: TRBV7-8; j_gene: TRBJ2-5; CDR3aa: CASSLYPRETQYF
v_gene: TRBV12-3/TRBV12-4; j_gene: TRBJ1-1; CDR3aa: CASSLVQGATEAFF
v_gene: TRBV24-1; j_gene: TRBJ1-1; CDR3aa: CATSETTERPAFF
v_gene: TRBV7-2; j_gene: TRBJ1-3; CDR3aa: CASSLGRTPGNTIYF
v_gene: TRBV5-6; j_gene: TRBJ1-2; CDR3aa: CASSLTPNYGYTF
v_gene: TRBV18; j_gene: TRBJ1-6; CDR3aa: CASSHARQGYSPLHF
v_gene: TRBV5-1; j_gene: TRBJ2-6; CDR3aa: CASSVQSSGANVLTF
v_gene: TRBV10-3; j_gene: TRBJ1-1; CDR3aa: CAINSGQNTEAFF
v_gene: TRBV12-3/TRBV12-4; j_gene: TRBJ1-3; CDR3aa: CASSAQGPGNTIYF
v_gene: TRBV7-2; j_gene: TRBJ1-6; CDR3aa: CASSLDLSPLHF
v_gene: TRBV12-5; j_gene: TRBJ1-1; CDR3aa: CASGLKSTNTEAFF
v_gene: TRBV29-1; j_gene: TRBJ1-2; CDR3aa: CSVALPYRGSYGYTF
v_gene: TRBV5-5; j_gene: TRBJ2-2; CDR3aa: CASSLEGGSATGELFF
v_gene: TRBV10-3; j_gene: TRBJ2-3; CDR3aa: CAISESNAPDTQYF
v_gene: TRBV12-3/TRBV12-4; j_gene: TRBJ2-7; CDR3aa: CASSSEQGRLPYEQYF